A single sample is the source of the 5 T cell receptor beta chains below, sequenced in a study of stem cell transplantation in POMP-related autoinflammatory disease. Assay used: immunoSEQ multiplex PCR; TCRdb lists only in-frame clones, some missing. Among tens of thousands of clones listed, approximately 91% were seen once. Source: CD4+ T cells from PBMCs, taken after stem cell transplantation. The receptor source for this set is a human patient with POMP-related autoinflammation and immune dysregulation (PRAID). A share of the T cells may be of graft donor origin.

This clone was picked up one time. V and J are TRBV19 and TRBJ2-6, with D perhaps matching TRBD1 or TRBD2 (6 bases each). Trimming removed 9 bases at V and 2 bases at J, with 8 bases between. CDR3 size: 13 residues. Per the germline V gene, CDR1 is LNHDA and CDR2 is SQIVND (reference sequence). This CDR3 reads CASRGPGANVLTF. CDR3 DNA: TGTGCCAGCCGGGGGCCTGGGGCCAACGTCCTGACTTTC.

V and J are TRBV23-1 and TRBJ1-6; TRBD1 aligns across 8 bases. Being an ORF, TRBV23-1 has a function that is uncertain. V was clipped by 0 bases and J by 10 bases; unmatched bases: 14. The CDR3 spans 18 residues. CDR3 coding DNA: TGCGCCAGCAGTCAATCCCACCGGGACGGACAGGGTCGGTCACCCCTCCACTTT. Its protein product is CASSQSHRDGQGRSPLHF.

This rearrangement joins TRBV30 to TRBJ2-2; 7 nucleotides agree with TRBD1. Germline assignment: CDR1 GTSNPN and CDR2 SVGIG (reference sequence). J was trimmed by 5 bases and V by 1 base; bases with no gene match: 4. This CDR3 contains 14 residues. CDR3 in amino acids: CAWSGTGGTGELFF. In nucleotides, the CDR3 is TGTGCCTGGAGTGGGACAGGCGGGACCGGGGAGCTGTTTTTT.

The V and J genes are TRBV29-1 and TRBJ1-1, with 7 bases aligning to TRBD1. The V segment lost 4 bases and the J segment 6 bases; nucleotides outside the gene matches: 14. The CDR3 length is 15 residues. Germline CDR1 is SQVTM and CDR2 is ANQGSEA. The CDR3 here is CSVVGVTGQRAEAFF. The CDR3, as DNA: TGCAGCGTTGTAGGGGTGACAGGGCAGAGGGCTGAAGCTTTCTTT. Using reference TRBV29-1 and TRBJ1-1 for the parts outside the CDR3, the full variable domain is SAVISQKPSRDICQRGTSLTIQCQVDSQVTMMFWYRQQPGQSLTLIATANQGSEATYESGFVIDKFPISRPNLTFSTLTVSNMSPEDSSIYLCSVVGVTGQRAEAFFGQGTRLTVV.

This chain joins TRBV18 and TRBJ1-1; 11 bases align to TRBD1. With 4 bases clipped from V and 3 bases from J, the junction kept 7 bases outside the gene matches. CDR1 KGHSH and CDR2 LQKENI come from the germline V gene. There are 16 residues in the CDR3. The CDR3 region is CASSRRTGGADTEAFF. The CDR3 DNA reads TGTGCCAGCTCACGACGGACAGGGGGCGCCGACACTGAAGCTTTCTTT.